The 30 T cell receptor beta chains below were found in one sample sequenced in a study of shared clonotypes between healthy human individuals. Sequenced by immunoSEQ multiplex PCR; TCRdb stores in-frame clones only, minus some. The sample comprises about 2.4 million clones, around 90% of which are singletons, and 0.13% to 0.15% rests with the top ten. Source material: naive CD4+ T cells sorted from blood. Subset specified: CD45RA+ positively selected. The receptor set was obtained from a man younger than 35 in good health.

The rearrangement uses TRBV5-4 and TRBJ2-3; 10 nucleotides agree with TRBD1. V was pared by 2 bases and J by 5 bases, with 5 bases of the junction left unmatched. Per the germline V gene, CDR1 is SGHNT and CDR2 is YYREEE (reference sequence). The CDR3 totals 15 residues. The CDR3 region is CASSLRQGAIDTQYF. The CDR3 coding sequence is TGTGCCAGCAGCTTACGACAGGGGGCCATAGATACGCAGTATTTT.

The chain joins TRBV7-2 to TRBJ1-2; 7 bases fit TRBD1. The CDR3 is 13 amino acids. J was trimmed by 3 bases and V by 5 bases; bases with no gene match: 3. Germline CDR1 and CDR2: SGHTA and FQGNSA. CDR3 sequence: CASSPTGDYGYTF. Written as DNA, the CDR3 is TGTGCCAGCAGCCCAACAGGGGACTATGGCTACACCTTC.

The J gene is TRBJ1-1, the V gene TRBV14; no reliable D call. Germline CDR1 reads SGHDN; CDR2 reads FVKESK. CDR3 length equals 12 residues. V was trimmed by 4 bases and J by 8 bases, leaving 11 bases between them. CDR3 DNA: TGTGCCAGCAGCCCCAGGATAGGAGAAGCTTTCTTT. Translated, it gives CASSPRIGEAFF.

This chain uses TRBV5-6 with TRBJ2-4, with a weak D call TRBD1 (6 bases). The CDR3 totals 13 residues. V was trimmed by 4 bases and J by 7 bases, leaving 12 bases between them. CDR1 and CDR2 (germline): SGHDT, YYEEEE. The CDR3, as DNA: TGTGCCAGCAGCCCCTATCAGGGGAACATTCAGTACTTC. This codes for CASSPYQGNIQYF.

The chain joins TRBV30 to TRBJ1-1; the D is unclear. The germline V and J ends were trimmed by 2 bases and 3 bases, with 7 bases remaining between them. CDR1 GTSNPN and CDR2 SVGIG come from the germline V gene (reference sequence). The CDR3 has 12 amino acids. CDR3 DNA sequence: TGTGCCTGGAGTAGGCAGTACACTGAAGCTTTCTTT. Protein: CAWSRQYTEAFF.

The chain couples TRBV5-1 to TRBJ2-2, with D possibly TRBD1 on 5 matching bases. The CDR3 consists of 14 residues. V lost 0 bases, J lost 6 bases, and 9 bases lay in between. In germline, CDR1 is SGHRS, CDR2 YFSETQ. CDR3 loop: CASSLEGYSGELFF. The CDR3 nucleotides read TGCGCCAGCAGCTTGGAGGGGTACTCCGGGGAGCTGTTTTTT.

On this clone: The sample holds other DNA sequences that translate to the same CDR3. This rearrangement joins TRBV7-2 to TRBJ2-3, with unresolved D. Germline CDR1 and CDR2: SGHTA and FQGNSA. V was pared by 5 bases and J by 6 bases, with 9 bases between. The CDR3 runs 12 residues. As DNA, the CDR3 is TGTGCCAGCAGCCGAATCACGGATACGCAGTATTTT. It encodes CASSRITDTQYF.

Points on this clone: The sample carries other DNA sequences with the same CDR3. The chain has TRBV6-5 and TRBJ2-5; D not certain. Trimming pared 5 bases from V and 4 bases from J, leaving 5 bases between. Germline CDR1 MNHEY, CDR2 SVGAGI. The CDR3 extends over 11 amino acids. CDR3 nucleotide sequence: TGTGCCAGCAGTGCGTTAGAGACCCAGTACTTC. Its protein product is CASSALETQYF.

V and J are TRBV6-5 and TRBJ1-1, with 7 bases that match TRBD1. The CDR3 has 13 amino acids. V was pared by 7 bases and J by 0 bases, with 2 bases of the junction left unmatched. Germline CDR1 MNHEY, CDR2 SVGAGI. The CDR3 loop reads CASNDRVNTEAFF. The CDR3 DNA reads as TGTGCCAGCAACGACAGGGTGAACACTGAAGCTTTCTTT.

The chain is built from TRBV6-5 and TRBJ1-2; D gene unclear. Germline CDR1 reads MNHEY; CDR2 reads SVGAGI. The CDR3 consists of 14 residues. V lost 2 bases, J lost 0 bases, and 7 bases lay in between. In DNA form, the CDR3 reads TGTGCCAGCAGTTACGGCCCAGCTAACTATGGCTACACCTTC. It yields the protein CASSYGPANYGYTF.

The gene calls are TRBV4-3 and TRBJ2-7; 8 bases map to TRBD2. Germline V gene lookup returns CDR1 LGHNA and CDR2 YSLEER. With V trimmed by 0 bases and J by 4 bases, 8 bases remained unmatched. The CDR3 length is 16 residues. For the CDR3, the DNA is TGCGCCAGCAGCCAAGAACTCCCGGGAGGGTTTTACGAGCAGTACTTC. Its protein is CASSQELPGGFYEQYF.

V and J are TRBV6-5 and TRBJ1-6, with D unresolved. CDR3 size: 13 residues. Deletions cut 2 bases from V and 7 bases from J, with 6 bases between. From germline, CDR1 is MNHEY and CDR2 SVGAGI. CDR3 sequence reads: CASSYEPNSPLHF. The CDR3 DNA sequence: TGTGCCAGCAGTTACGAGCCCAATTCACCCCTCCACTTT.

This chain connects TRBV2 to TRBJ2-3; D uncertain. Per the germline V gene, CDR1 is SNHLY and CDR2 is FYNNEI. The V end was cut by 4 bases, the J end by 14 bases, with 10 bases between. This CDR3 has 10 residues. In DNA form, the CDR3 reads TGTGCCAGCAGTGCAGGATCATGGTATTTT. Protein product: CASSAGSWYF. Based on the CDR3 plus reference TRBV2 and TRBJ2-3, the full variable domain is EPEVTQTPSHQVTQMGQEVILRCVPISNHLYFYWYRQILGQKVEFLVSFYNNEISEKSEIFDDQFSVERPDGSNFTLKIRSTKLEDSAMYFCASSAGSWYFGPGTRLTVL.

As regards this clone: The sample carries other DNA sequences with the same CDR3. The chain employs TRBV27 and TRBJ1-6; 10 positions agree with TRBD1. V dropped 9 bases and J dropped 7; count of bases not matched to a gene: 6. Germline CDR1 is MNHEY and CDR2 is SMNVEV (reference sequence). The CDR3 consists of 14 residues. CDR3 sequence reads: CASSLDRGNSPLHF. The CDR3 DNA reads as TGTGCCAGTTCCCTGGACAGGGGGAATTCACCCCTCCACTTT.

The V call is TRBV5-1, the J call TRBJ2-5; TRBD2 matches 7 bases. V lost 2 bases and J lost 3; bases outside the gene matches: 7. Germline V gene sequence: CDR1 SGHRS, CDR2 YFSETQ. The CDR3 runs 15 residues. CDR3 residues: CASSFQGLEKETQYF. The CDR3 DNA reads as TGCGCCAGCAGCTTCCAAGGACTAGAAAAAGAGACCCAGTACTTC.

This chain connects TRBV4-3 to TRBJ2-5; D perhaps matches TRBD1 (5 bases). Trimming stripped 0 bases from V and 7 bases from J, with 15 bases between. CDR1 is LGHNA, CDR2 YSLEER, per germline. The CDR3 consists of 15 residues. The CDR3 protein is CASSQDLKDKGTQYF. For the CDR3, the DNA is TGCGCCAGCAGCCAAGATCTAAAGGACAAAGGGACCCAGTACTTC.

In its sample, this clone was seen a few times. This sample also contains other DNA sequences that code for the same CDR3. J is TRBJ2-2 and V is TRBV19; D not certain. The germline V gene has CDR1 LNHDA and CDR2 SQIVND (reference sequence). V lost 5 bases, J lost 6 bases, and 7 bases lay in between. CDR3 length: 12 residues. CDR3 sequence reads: CASSPPAGELFF. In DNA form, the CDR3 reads TGTGCCAGTAGTCCCCCAGCCGGGGAGCTGTTTTTT.

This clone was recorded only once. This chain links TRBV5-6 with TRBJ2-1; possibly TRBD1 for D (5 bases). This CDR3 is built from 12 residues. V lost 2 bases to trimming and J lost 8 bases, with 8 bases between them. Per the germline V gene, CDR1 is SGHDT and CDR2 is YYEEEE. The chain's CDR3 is CASSFQGYEQFF. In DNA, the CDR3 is TGTGCCAGCAGCTTTCAGGGCTATGAGCAGTTCTTC.

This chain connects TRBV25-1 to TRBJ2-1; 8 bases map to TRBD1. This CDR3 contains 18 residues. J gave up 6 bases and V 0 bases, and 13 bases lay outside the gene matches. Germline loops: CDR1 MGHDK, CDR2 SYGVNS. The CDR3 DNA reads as TGTGCCAGCAGTGAATATATAGGCGGAAGAGACAGGGGCAATGAGCAGTTCTTC. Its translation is CASSEYIGGRDRGNEQFF.

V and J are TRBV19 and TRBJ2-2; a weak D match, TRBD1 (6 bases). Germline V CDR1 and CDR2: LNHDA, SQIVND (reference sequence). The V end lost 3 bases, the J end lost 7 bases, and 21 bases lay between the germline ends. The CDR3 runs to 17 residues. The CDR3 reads CASSIKGGTGRGGELFF. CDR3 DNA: TGTGCCAGTAGTATCAAGGGCGGAACAGGGAGAGGCGGGGAGCTGTTTTTT.

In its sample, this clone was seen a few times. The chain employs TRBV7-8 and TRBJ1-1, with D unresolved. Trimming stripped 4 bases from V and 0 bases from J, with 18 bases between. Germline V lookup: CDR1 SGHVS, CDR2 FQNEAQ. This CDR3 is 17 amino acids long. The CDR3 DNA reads TGTGCCAGCAGCTCGACATGGACGGGAGACATGAACACTGAAGCTTTCTTT. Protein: CASSSTWTGDMNTEAFF.

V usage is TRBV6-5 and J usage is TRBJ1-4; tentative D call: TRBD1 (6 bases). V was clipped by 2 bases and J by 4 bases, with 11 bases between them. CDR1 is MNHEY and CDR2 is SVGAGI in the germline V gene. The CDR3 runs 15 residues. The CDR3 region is CASSYGQSLNEKLFF. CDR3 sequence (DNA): TGTGCCAGCAGTTACGGACAGTCTCTTAATGAAAAACTGTTTTTT.

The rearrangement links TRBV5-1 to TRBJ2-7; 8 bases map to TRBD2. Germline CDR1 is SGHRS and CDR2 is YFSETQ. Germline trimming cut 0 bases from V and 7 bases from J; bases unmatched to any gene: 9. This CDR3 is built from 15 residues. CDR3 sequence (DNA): TGCGCCAGCAGCTTGGCCCCGGGGGGGCCGGGGGAGCAGTACTTC. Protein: CASSLAPGGPGEQYF.

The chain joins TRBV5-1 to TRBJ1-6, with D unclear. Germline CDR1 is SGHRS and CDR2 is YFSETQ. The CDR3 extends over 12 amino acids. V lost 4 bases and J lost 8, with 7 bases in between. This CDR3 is CASSRADSPLHF. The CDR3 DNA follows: TGCGCCAGCAGCAGGGCTGATTCACCCCTCCACTTT.

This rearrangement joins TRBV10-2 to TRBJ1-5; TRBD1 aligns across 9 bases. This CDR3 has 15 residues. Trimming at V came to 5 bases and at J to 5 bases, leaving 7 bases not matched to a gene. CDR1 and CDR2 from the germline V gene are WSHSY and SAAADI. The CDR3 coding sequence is TGCGCCAGCAGTCGACTTACAGGGGGCGATCAGCCCCAGCATTTT. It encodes CASSRLTGGDQPQHF.

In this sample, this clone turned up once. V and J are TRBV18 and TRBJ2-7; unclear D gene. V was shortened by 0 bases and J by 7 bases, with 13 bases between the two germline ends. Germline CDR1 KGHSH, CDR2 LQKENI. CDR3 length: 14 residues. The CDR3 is CASSPPKGSSEQYF. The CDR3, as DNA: TGTGCCAGCTCACCACCGAAGGGCAGCTCGGAGCAGTACTTC.

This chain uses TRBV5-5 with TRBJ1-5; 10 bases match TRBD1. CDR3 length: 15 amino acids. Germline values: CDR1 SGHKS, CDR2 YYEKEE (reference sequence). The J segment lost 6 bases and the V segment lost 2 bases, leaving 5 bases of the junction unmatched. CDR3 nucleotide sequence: TGTGCCAGCAGCTTATGGGACAGGGGAGGTCAGCCCCAGCATTTT. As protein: CASSLWDRGGQPQHF.

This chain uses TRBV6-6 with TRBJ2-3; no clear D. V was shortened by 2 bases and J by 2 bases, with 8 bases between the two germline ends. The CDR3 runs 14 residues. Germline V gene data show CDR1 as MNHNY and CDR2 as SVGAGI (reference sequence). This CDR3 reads CASSYGPATDTQYF. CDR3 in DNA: TGTGCCAGCAGTTACGGACCTGCCACAGATACGCAGTATTTT.

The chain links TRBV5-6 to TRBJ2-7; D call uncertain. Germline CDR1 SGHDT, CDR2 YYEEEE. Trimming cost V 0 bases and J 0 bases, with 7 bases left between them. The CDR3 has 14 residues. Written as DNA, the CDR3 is TGTGCCAGCAGCTTGGGAAAGGGCTCCTACGAGCAGTACTTC. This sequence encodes CASSLGKGSYEQYF.

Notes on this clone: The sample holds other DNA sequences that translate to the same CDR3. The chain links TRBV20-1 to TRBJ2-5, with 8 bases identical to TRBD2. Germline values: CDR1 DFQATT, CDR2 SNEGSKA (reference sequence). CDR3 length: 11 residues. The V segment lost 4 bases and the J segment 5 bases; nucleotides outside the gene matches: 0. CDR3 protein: CSATGGETQYF. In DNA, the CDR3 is TGCAGTGCTACGGGGGGGGAGACCCAGTACTTC.